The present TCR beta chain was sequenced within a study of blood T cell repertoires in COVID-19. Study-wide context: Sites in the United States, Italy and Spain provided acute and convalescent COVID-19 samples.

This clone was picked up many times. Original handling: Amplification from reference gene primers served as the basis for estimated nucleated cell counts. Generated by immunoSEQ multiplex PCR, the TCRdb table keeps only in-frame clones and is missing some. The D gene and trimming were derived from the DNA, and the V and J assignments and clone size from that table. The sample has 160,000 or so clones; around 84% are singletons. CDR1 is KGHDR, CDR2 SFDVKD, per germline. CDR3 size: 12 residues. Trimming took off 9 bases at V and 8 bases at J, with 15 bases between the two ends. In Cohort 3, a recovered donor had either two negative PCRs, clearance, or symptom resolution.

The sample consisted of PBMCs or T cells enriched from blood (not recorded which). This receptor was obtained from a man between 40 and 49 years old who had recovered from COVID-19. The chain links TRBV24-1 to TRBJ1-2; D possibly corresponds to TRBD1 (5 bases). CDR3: CATPAGVGGYTF. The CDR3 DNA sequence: TGTGCCACCCCGGCGGGGGTAGGAGGCTACACCTTC.